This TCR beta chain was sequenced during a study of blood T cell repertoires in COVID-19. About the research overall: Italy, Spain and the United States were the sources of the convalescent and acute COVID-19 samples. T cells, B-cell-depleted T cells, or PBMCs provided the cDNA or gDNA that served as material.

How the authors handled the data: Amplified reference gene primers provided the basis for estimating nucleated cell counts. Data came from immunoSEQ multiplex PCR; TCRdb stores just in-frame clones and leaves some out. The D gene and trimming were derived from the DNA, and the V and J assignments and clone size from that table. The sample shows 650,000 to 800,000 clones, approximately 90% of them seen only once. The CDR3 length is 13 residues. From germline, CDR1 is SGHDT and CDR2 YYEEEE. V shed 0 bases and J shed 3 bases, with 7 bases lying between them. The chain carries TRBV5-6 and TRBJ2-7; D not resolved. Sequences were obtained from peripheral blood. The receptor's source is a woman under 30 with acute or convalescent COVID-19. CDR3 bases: TGTGCCAGCAGCTTGGTACAGAGCTACGAGCAGTACTTC. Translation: CASSLVQSYEQYF.